This passage covers 10 T cell receptor beta chains from one sample sequenced in a study of cytomegalovirus exposure and HLA in healthy donors. 60 Vbeta and 13 Jbeta primers were used in PCR. The table came from immunoSEQ multiplex PCR; TCRdb's copy has only in-frame clones and leaves some out. This table has approximately 85,000 clones, roughly 77% appearing once. What was sequenced was PBMCs. The receptors were gathered from a man aged 25-45 years in good health and CMV-seronegative.

The chain recombines TRBV30 with TRBJ2-3; D not certain. Trimming stripped 4 bases from V and 2 bases from J, with 10 bases between. This CDR3 spans 13 amino acids. The V gene's germline CDR1 is GTSNPN and CDR2 SVGIG (reference sequence). CDR3 loop: CAWISANTDTQYF. The CDR3 nucleotides are TGTGCCTGGATTAGTGCCAACACAGATACGCAGTATTTT.

This chain uses TRBV30 with TRBJ2-1; 8 bases are a match to TRBD2. This CDR3 region has 15 residues. V dropped 3 bases and J dropped 5; count of bases not matched to a gene: 9. The germline V gene has CDR1 GTSNPN and CDR2 SVGIG (reference sequence). CDR3 nucleotides: TGTGCCTGGAGAATATCGGCGGGAGGACACAATGAGCAGTTCTTC. Protein sequence: CAWRISAGGHNEQFF.

This clone was counted between two and nine times. The chain uses TRBV6-6 and TRBJ1-4; 10 bases match TRBD1. V trimming: 5 bases; J trimming: 8 bases; junction bases outside the gene matches: 5. This CDR3 is built from 14 residues. Germline CDR1 is MNHNY and CDR2 is SVGAGI (reference sequence). CDR3 DNA sequence: TGTGCCAGCAGTACCGACAGGGGGCTAGAAAAACTGTTTTTT. Translated, it gives CASSTDRGLEKLFF.

The V gene is TRBV6-1, the J gene TRBJ1-2; D is perhaps TRBD1 (6 bases). The CDR3 runs to 14 residues. Per the germline V gene, CDR1 is MNHNS and CDR2 is SASEGT. Trimming cost V 7 bases and J 2 bases, with 14 bases left between them. The CDR3 coding sequence is TGTGCCAGCACTAGCGGGGGCCCCAACTATGGCTACACCTTC. It is translated as CASTSGGPNYGYTF.

The rearrangement links TRBV5-4 to TRBJ2-1; D perhaps matches TRBD2 (7 bases). Deletions cut 0 bases from V and 7 bases from J, with 17 bases between. Germline loops: CDR1 SGHNT, CDR2 YYREEE (reference sequence). This CDR3 region has 16 residues. In DNA, the CDR3 is TGTGCCAGCAGCTTGGGCGGGGGCGGGACATATAATGAGCAGTTCTTC. Its translation is CASSLGGGGTYNEQFF.

This chain uses TRBV30 with TRBJ1-3; D not resolved. The germline V gene encodes CDR1 GTSNPN and CDR2 SVGIG (reference sequence). The CDR3 has 12 residues. Trimming stripped 5 bases from V and 1 base from J, with 6 bases between. The CDR3 spells CAWGGSGNTIYF. The DNA for the CDR3 is TGTGCCTGGGGAGGGTCTGGAAACACCATATATTTT.

The chain combines TRBV12-5 with TRBJ1-5, with D uncertain. V shed 2 bases and J shed 3 bases, with 5 bases lying between them. The CDR3 length is 13 residues. CDR1 is LGHNT, CDR2 FRNRAP, per germline. The DNA of the CDR3 is TGTGCTAGTGGTTTGTCAGTCAATCAGCCCCAGCATTTT. As protein: CASGLSVNQPQHF.

The chain carries TRBV30 and TRBJ2-1; D ambiguous. The CDR3 runs 11 residues. V dropped 0 bases and J dropped 7 bases, with 4 bases sitting between them. Germline CDR1 is GTSNPN and CDR2 is SVGIG (reference sequence). CDR3 residues: CAWSVLNEQFF. The CDR3 bases are TGTGCCTGGAGTGTCCTTAATGAGCAGTTCTTC.

This clone occurred a few times. The chain is built from TRBV10-1 and TRBJ2-5; TRBD2 might be the D (6 bases). The CDR3 extends over 15 amino acids. Germline values: CDR1 WNHNN, CDR2 SYGVQD (reference sequence). V was trimmed by 2 bases and J by 2 bases, leaving 12 bases between them. The CDR3 loop is CASSEGGLGQETQYF. The CDR3 DNA sequence: TGCGCCAGCAGTGAGGGGGGACTGGGACAAGAGACCCAGTACTTC.

This clone was seen just once. The CDR3 DNA reads as TGTGCCAAGGACAGGGGGACTAATGATACGCAGTATTTT. Encoded protein: CAKDRGTNDTQYF. The rearrangement links TRBV21-1 to TRBJ2-3; the table gives TRBD1 as D, unverified against the DNA. TRBV21-1 is deemed a pseudogene. The CDR3 runs to 13 residues.